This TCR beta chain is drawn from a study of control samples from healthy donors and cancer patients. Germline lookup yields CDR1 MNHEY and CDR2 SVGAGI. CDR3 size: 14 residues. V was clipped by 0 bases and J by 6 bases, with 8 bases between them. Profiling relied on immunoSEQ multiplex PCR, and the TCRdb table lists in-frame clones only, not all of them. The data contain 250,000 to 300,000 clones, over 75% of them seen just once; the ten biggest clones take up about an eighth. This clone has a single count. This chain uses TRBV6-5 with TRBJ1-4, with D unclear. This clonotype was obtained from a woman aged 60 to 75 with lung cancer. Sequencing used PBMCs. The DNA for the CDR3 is TGTGCCAGCAGTTACTCCTGGCAGGATGAAAAACTGTTTTTT. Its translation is CASSYSWQDEKLFF.